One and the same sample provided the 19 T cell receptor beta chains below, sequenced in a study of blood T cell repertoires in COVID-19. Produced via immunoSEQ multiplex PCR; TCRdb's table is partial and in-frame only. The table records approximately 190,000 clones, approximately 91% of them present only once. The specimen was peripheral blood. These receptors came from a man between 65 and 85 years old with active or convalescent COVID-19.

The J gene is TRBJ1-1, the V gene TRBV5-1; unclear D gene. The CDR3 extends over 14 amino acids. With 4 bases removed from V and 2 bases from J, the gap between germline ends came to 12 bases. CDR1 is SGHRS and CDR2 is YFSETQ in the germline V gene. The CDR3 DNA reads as TGCGCCAGCAGCCCCTTAATTTTCAACACTGAAGCTTTCTTT. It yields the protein CASSPLIFNTEAFF.

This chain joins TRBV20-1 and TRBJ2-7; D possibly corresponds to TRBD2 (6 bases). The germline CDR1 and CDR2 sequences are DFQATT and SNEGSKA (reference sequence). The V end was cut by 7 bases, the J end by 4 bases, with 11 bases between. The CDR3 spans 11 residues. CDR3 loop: CSVPRGYEQYF. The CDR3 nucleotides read TGCAGTGTTCCTCGGGGGTACGAGCAGTACTTC.

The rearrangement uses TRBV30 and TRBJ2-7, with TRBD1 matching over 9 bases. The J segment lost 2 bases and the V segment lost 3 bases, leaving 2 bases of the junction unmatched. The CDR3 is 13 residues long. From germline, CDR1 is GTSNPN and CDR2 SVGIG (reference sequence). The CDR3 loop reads CAWRGQGTYEQYF. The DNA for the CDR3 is TGTGCCTGGAGGGGACAGGGAACCTACGAGCAGTACTTC.

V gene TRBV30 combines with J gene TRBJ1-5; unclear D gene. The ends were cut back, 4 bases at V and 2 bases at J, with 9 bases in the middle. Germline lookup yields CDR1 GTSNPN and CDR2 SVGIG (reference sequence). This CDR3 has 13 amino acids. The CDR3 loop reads CAWNSVGNQPQHF. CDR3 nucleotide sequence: TGTGCCTGGAATTCAGTCGGCAATCAGCCCCAGCATTTT.

The CDR3 spells CASSQRQGISGELFF. CDR3 DNA: TGCGCCAGCAGCCAGCGACAGGGTATCTCCGGGGAGCTGTTTTTT. The rearrangement joins TRBV4-1 to TRBJ2-2; TRBD1 aligns across 7 bases. CDR3 length: 15 amino acids. The germline CDR1 and CDR2 sequences are MGHRA and YSYEKL. Trimming at V came to 3 bases and at J to 6 bases, leaving 7 bases not matched to a gene.

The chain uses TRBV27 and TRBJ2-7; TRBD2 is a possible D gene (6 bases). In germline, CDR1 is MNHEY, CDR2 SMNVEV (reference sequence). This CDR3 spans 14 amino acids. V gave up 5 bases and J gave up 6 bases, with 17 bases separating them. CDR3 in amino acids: CASSPLQRVGEQYF. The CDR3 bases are TGTGCCAGCAGTCCCCTACAGCGGGTTGGCGAGCAGTACTTC.

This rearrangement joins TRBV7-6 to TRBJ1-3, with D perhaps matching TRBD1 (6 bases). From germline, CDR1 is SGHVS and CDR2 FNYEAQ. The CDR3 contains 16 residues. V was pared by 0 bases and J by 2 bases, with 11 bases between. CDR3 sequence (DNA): TGTGCCAGCAGCTTAGCTGGGACATCTGCTGGAAACACCATATATTTT. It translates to CASSLAGTSAGNTIYF.

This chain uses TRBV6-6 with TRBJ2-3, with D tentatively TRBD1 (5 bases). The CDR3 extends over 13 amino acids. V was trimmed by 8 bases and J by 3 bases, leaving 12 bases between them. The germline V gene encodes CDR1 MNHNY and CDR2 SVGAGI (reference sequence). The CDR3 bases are TGTGCCAGCGGAAAGAGACAGACAGATACGCAGTATTTT. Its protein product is CASGKRQTDTQYF.

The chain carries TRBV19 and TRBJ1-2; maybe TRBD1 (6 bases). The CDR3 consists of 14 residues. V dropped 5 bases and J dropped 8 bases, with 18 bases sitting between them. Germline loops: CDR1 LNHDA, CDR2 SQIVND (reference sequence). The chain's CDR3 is CASSLSGRGDGYTF. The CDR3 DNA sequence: TGTGCCAGTAGTCTCTCGGGCAGGGGTGACGGCTACACCTTC.

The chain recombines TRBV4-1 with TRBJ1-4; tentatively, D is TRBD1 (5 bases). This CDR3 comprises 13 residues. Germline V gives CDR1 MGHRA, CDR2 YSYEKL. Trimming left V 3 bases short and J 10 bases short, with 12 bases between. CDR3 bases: TGCGCCAGCAGCCAGGGGGACTTGGGAAAACTGTTTTTT. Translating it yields CASSQGDLGKLFF.

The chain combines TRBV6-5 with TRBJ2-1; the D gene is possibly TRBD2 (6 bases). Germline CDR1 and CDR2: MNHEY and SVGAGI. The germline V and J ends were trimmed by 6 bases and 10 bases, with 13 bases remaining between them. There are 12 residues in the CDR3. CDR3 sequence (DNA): TGTGCCAGCAGGGCGCCTACTAGCGAGCAGTTCTTC. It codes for CASRAPTSEQFF.

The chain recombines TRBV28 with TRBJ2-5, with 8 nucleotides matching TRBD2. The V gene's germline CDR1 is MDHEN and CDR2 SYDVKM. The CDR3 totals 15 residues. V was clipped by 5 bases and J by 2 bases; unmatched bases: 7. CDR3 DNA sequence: TGTGCCAGCAGTCGGGTAGCGGGGACACAAGAGACCCAGTACTTC. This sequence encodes CASSRVAGTQETQYF.

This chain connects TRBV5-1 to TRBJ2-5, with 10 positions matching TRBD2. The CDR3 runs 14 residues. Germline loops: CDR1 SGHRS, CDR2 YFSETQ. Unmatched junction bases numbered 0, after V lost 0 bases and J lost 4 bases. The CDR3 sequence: CASSLASGRETQYF. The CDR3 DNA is TGCGCCAGCAGCTTGGCTAGCGGGAGAGAGACCCAGTACTTC.

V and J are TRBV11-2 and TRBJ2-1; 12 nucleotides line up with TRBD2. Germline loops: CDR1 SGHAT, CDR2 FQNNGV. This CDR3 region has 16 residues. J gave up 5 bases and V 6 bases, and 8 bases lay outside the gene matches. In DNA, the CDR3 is TGTGCCAGCAGGACTAGCGGGAGCACAGGGCACAATGAGCAGTTCTTC. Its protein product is CASRTSGSTGHNEQFF.

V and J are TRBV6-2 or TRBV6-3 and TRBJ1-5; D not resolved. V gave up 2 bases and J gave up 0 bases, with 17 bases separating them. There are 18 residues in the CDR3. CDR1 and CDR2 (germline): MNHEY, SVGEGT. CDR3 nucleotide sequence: TGTGCCAGCAGTTACCACGGAGAGTTGAAAAATAGCAATCAGCCCCAGCATTTT. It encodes CASSYHGELKNSNQPQHF.

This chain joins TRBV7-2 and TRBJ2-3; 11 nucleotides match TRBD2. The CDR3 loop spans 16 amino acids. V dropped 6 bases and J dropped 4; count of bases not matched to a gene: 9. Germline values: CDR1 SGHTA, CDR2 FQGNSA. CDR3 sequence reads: CASRPRLAGRADTQYF. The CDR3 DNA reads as TGTGCCAGCAGACCACGACTAGCGGGAAGGGCAGATACGCAGTATTTT. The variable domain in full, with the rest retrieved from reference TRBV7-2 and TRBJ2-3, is GAGVSQSPSNKVTEKGKDVELRCDPISGHTALYWYRQSLGQGLEFLIYFQGNSAPDKSGLPSDRFSAERTGGSVSTLTIQRTQQEDSAVYLCASRPRLAGRADTQYFGPGTRLTVL.

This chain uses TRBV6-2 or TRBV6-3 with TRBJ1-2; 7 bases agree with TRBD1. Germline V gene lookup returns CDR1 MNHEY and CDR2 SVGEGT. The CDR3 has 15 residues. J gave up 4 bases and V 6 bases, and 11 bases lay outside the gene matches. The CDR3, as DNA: TGTGCCAGCAGCCGTCCGGGACAGAACCCCTATGGCTACACCTTC. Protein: CASSRPGQNPYGYTF.

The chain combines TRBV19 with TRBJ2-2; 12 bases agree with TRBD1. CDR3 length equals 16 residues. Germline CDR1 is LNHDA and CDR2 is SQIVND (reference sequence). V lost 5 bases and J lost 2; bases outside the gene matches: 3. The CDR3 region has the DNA TGTGCCAGTAGTTTTGGGACAGGGGGCAACACCGGGGAGCTGTTTTTT. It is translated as CASSFGTGGNTGELFF.

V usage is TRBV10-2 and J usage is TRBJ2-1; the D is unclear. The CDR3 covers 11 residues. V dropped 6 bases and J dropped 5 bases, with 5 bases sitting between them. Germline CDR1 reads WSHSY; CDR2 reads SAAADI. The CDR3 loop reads CASRGHNEQFF. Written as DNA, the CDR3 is TGCGCCAGCAGGGGCCACAATGAGCAGTTCTTC.